This TCR beta chain was profiled in a study of CD8 T cells in ankylosing spondylitis. Findings of the study overall: With a CD8+ phenotype, disease-linked clones were relatively rare in peripheral blood. Ankylosing spondylitis blood seemed to carry a telltale TCR beta motif made of eight highly homologous variants. Significant enrichment of disease-linked clones was reported in matched ankylosing spondylitis synovial fluid.

Note on this clonotype: Its antigen remains unknown.

Each CDR3 protein is one row after TCRdb ran MiXCR on the 5' RACE reads. The sample shows 700,000 to 850,000 distinct CDR3 sequences, roughly 12% of them seen only once. There are 14 residues in the CDR3. CDR1 is SGHVS, CDR2 FQNEAQ, per germline. Trimming removed 2 bases at V and 6 bases at J, with 14 bases between. The chain joins TRBV7-8 to TRBJ2-7; D ambiguous. The TCR was taken from a male donor with ankylosing spondylitis. Sequenced sample: blood, either unsorted or a sorted T cell fraction (not recorded which). The CDR3 region is CASSLIPIHGEQYF. In DNA, the CDR3 is TGTGCCAGCAGCTTAATACCCATCCATGGCGAGCAGTACTTC.